This is a list of T cell receptor beta chains from one sample in a study of control samples from healthy donors and cancer patients. Method: immunoSEQ multiplex PCR; TCRdb's copy keeps in-frame clones and lacks some. The repertoire holds about 22,000 clones, with around 84% as singletons. What was sequenced was PBMCs. These receptors all come from a man aged 60-69 years with colorectal cancer. Both conserved end residues are part of each CDR3. Fields, in order: CDR3 protein, CDR3 DNA, D gene, CDR3 length, clone size, V gene, J gene. A D gene is named only where the DNA matches it firmly. Some rows have no size entry. The others give once, few or many, or a class for an expanded clone.

CASSSGTDYGYTF	TGTGCCAGCAGCTCCGGGACAGACTATGGCTACACCTTC	TRBD1	13	.	TRBV7-9	TRBJ1-2
CASRPSTEAFF	TGTGCCAGCAGACCCTCCACTGAAGCTTTCTTT	.	11	few	TRBV6-6	TRBJ1-1
CASSQDFRTAVNTGELFF	TGCGCCAGCAGCCAAGATTTTAGGACAGCAGTGAACACCGGGGAGCTGTTTTTT	.	18	.	TRBV4-3	TRBJ2-2
CASTLGSGGSMNTEAFF	TGCGCCAGCACCCTTGGGTCCGGGGGGAGCATGAACACTGAAGCTTTCTTT	.	17	.	TRBV5-1	TRBJ1-1
CASRGTLQETQYF	TGTGCCAGCAGGGGGACCTTGCAAGAGACCCAGTACTTC	.	13	.	TRBV6-5	TRBJ2-5
CASSPPRGEEDGYTF	TGTGCCAGCAGTCCTCCCCGGGGAGAAGAGGATGGCTACACCTTC	.	15	.	TRBV6-6	TRBJ1-2
CASSQEHFSGNTIYF	TGTGCCAGCAGCCAAGAACACTTCTCTGGAAACACCATATATTTT	.	15	once	TRBV14	TRBJ1-3
CASSLAGVDEKLFF	TGTGCCAGCAGCTTAGCGGGTGTAGACGAAAAACTGTTTTTT	.	14	.	TRBV7-9	TRBJ1-4
CASSLAGVEAFF	TGTGCCAGCAGCTTAGCTGGGGTTGAAGCTTTCTTT	.	12	.	TRBV7-9	TRBJ1-1
CAWSDGNPEAFF	TGTGCCTGGAGTGATGGGAACCCTGAAGCTTTCTTT	.	12	few	TRBV30	TRBJ1-1
CASSPGTRPSYGYTF	TGTGCCAGCAGCCCGGGGACTCGCCCTAGCTATGGCTACACCTTC	.	15	.	TRBV5-5	TRBJ1-2